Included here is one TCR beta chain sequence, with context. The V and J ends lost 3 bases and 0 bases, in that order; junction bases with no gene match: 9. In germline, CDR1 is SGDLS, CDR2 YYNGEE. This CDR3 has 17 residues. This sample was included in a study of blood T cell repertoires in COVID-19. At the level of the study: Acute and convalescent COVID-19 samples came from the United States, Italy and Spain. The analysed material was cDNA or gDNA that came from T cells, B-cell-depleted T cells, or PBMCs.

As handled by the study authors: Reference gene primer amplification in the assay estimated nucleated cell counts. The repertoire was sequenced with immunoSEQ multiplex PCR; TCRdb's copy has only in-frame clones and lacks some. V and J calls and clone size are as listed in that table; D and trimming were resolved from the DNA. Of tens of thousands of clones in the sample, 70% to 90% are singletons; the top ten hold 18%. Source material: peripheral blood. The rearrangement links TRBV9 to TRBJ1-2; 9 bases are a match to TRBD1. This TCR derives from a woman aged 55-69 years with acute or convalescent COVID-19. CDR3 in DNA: TGTGCCAGCAGCGACCGCCGGGACAGGGTAGCTAACTATGGCTACACCTTC. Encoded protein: CASSDRRDRVANYGYTF.